This entry lists 8 T cell receptor beta chains sequenced from one sample in a study of glioma-infiltrating T cells. Amplification of TCR alpha and beta CDR3 regions from RNA used iRepertoire nested multiplex PCR. One entry per CDR3 protein results from TCRdb running MiXCR on the multiplex PCR reads. The profile covers more than 300,000 distinct CDR3 sequences, with 41% appearing a single time and 12% taken by the ten largest. Material for sequencing was glioma tissue, nonneoplastic brain tissue, or PBMCs (not recorded which). The source is a human donor with low-grade glioma or glioblastoma, undergoing nonglioma brain surgery, or in good health (not recorded which).

Concerning this clonotype itself: Given a much more abundant clone one base away, this may be a read error. This rearrangement joins TRBV27 to TRBJ2-3, with 11 bases aligning to TRBD2. The germline gives CDR1 MNHEY, CDR2 SMNVEV (reference sequence). Trimming cost V 5 bases and J 4 bases; bases outside gene matches: 5. The CDR3 consists of 15 residues. The CDR3 protein is CASSPLAGEADTQYF. In nucleotides, the CDR3 is TGTGCCAGCAGTCCACTAGCGGGAGAAGCAGATACGCAGTATTTT.

The rearrangement uses TRBV28 and TRBJ1-5; D ambiguous. Germline CDR1 and CDR2: MDHEN and SYDVKM. Trimming left V 6 bases short and J 6 bases short, with 24 bases between. The CDR3 sequence is 17 residues long. The CDR3 nucleotides read TGTGCCAGCAGCCTTCCCGGGAGGGTCCGGAGGGTTCAGCCCCAGCATTTT. Translated, it gives CASSLPGRVRRVQPQHF.

V and J are TRBV5-1 and TRBJ1-1; 8 bases are a match to TRBD1. The CDR3 has 17 residues. Germline V gene sequence: CDR1 SGHRS, CDR2 YFSETQ. The junction had 10 bases not matched to a gene; V was cut back by 2 bases and J by 1 base. This CDR3 reads CASSFTGGYEKNTEAFF. The DNA of the CDR3 is TGCGCCAGCAGCTTTACAGGGGGTTACGAAAAGAACACTGAAGCTTTCTTT.

The V and J genes are TRBV20-1 and TRBJ2-1; 12 positions match TRBD2. Germline V CDR1 and CDR2: DFQATT, SNEGSKA (reference sequence). J gave up 7 bases and V 1 base, and 2 bases lay outside the gene matches. The length of the CDR3 is 14 residues. In DNA, the CDR3 is TGCAGTGCTAGAGGACTAGCGGGAGTGAATGAGCAGTTCTTC. Its protein product is CSARGLAGVNEQFF.

Worth noting for this clonotype: One base away lies a much larger clone, so this may be a sequencing read error. This chain joins TRBV20-1 and TRBJ2-7, with D perhaps TRBD2 (8 bases). The CDR3 runs to 14 residues. Looked up from germline, CDR1 is DFQATT and CDR2 is SNEGSKA (reference sequence). V was cut by 6 bases and J by 6 bases, with 21 bases left in between. CDR3 residues: CSAHSGTDWCEQYF. CDR3 DNA sequence: TGCAGTGCCCATAGCGGGACAGACTGGTGCGAGCAGTACTTC.

The rearrangement links TRBV6-2 or TRBV6-3 to TRBJ1-2; TRBD1 matches 7 bases. The CDR3 has 14 amino acids. J gave up 4 bases and V 2 bases, and 4 bases lay outside the gene matches. CDR1 is MNHEY and CDR2 is SVGEGT in the germline V gene. This CDR3 reads CASSYVGGTYGYTF. The CDR3 DNA follows: TGTGCCAGCAGTTACGTAGGGGGCACCTATGGCTACACCTTC.

This clonotype appeared many times. The J gene is TRBJ2-7, the V gene TRBV6-1; TRBD1 agrees at 9 bases. CDR3 length equals 15 residues. Germline V gene data show CDR1 as MNHNS and CDR2 as SASEGT. Losses at the gene ends were 2 bases for V and 2 bases for J; bases not matched to a gene: 4. CDR3 residues: CASSEWGTGPYEQYF. CDR3 nucleotide sequence: TGTGCCAGCAGTGAATGGGGGACAGGGCCCTACGAGCAGTACTTC.

A note on this clonotype: This clone may be a read error of a much larger clone one base away. The chain couples TRBV27 to TRBJ2-7; TRBD2 agrees at 11 bases. In germline, CDR1 is MNHEY, CDR2 SMNVEV (reference sequence). The CDR3 spans 15 residues. In nucleotides, the CDR3 is TGTGCCAGCTGTTTTACTAGCGGGAGTGCATACGAGCAGTACTTC. Amino acid sequence: CASCFTSGSAYEQYF.